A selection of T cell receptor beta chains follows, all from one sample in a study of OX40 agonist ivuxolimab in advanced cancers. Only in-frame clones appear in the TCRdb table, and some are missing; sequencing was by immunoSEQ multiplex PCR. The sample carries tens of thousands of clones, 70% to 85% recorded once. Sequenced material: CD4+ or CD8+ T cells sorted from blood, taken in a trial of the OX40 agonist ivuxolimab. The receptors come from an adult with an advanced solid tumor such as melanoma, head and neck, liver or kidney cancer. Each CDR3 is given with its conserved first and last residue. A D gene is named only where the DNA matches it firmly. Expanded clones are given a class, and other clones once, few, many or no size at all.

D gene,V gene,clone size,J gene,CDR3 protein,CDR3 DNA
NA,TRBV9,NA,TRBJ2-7,CASSVGLAGGEQYF,TGTGCCAGCAGCGTAGGGTTGGCAGGGGGGGAGCAGTACTTC
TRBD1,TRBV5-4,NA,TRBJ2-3,CASSVDRVSGTDTQYF,TGTGCCAGCAGCGTGGACAGGGTATCGGGCACAGATACGCAGTATTTT
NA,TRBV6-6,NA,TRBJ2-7,CASRQLPLYEQYF,TGTGCCAGCAGGCAGCTACCACTCTACGAGCAGTACTTC
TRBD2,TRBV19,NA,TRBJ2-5,CASSIVSGLAQETQYF,TGTGCCAGTAGTATAGTGTCGGGACTAGCGCAAGAGACCCAGTACTTC
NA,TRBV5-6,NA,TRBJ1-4,CASSPGTVNEKLFF,TGTGCCAGCAGTCCCGGGACGGTAAATGAAAAACTGTTTTTT
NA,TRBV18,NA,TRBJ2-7,CASSPRTALGYEQYF,TGTGCCAGCTCACCGCGGACGGCTCTTGGCTACGAGCAGTACTTC
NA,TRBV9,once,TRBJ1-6,CASSVRDNSPLHF,TGTGCCAGCAGCGTACGGGATAATTCACCCCTCCACTTT
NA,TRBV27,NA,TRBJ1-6,CASSYKTGSSYNSPLHF,TGTGCCAGCAGTTATAAGACCGGGAGCTCCTATAATTCACCCCTCCACTTT
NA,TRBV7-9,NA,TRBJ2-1,CASSLTDTNEQFF,TGTGCCAGCAGCTTGACGGACACCAATGAGCAGTTCTTC
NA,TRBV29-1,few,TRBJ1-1,CSAHENTEAFF,TGCAGCGCTCACGAAAACACTGAAGCTTTCTTT
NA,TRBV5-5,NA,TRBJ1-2,CASSQAGGTNYGYTF,TGTGCCAGCAGCCAGGCCGGGGGCACTAACTATGGCTACACCTTC
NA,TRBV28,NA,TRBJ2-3,CASSLPGSGTDTQYF,TGTGCCAGCTCGTTGCCAGGGTCCGGCACAGATACGCAGTATTTT
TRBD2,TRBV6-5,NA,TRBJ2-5,CASSYGGGAGWTQYF,TGTGCCAGCAGTTATGGCGGGGGGGCCGGGTGGACCCAGTACTTC
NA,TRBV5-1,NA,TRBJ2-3,CASSLEGGTDTQYF,TGCGCCAGCAGCTTGGAAGGGGGCACAGATACGCAGTATTTT
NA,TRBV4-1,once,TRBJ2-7,CASSQEYRNYEQYF,TGCGCCAGCAGCCAAGAGTACAGAAACTACGAGCAGTACTTC
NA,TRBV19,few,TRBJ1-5,CASSKEGAEISTQHF,TGTGCCAGTAGTAAAGAAGGGGCGGAGATCAGCACCCAGCATTTT
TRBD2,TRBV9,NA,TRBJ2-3,CASSATSGGTDTQYF,TGTGCCAGCAGCGCGACTAGCGGGGGAACAGATACGCAGTATTTT
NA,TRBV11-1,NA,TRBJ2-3,CASSLRETNTQYF,TGTGCCAGCAGCTTAAGGGAAACTAATACGCAGTATTTT
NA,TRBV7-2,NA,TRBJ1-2,CASSLSFNANYGYTF,TGTGCCAGCAGCTTATCTTTCAATGCTAACTATGGCTACACCTTC
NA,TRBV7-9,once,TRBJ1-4,CASSLPLPNEKLFF,TGTGCCAGCAGCTTACCCCTGCCCAATGAAAAACTGTTTTTT
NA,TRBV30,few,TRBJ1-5,CAWSGQWGQPQHF,TGTGCCTGGAGTGGCCAGTGGGGGCAGCCCCAGCATTTT
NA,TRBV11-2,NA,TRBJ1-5,CASSLVGASKNQPQHF,TGTGCCAGCAGCTTAGTAGGGGCCTCAAAGAATCAGCCCCAGCATTTT
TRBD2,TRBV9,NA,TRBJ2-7,CASKGGGGPPYEQYF,TGTGCCAGCAAGGGGGGCGGGGGGCCACCCTACGAGCAGTACTTC
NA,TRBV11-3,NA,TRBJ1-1,CASSGGINTEAFF,TGTGCCAGCAGCGGTGGAATAAACACTGAAGCTTTCTTT
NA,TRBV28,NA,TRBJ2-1,CASSSDIEQFF,TGTGCCAGCAGTTCCGACATAGAGCAGTTCTTC
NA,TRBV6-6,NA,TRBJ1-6,CASRGPGQRALHF,TGTGCCAGCAGGGGTCCGGGGCAAAGGGCCCTCCACTTT
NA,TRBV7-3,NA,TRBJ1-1,CASSFNVANTEAFF,TGTGCCAGCAGCTTTAATGTAGCGAACACTGAAGCTTTCTTT
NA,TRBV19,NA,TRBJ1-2,CASSIKGSGGYTF,TGTGCCAGTAGTATAAAAGGGAGCGGTGGCTACACCTTC
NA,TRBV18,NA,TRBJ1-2,CASSPWQNGYTF,TGTGCCAGCTCACCATGGCAGAATGGCTACACCTTC
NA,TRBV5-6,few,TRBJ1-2,CASSLEGLPANYGYTF,TGTGCCAGCAGCTTGGAGGGACTCCCAGCTAACTATGGCTACACCTTC
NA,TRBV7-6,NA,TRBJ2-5,CASSPAFMAEETQYF,TGTGCCAGCAGCCCGGCTTTTATGGCTGAAGAGACCCAGTACTTC
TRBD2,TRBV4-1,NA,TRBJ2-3,CASSLRLAFDTQYF,TGCGCCAGCAGCCTTCGACTAGCGTTTGATACGCAGTATTTT
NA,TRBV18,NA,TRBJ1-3,CASSPDAGGSGNTIYF,TGTGCCAGCTCACCAGATGCTGGAGGTTCTGGAAACACCATATATTTT
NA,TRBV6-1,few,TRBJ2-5,CASSGSQGNQETQYF,TGTGCCAGCAGTGGGAGCCAGGGAAACCAAGAGACCCAGTACTTC
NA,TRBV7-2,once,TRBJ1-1,CASSSQGRLTEAFF,TGTGCCAGCAGCTCACAGGGTAGGTTGACTGAAGCTTTCTTT
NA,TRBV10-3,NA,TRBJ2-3,CAISEGASVDTQYF,TGTGCCATCAGTGAGGGTGCTAGCGTAGATACGCAGTATTTT
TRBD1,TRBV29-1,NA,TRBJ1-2,CSVDPQGPNYGYTF,TGCAGCGTTGACCCACAGGGGCCTAACTATGGCTACACCTTC
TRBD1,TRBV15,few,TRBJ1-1,CATSRDQTGTEAFF,TGTGCCACCAGCAGAGATCAGACAGGGACTGAAGCTTTCTTT
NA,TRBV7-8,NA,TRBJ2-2,CASSLRGELFF,TGTGCCAGCAGCTTACGCGGGGAGCTGTTTTTT
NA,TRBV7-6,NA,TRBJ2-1,CASSLERVGEQFF,TGTGCCAGCAGCTTAGAGAGGGTCGGTGAGCAGTTCTTC
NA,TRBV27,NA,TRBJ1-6,CASSLKSSYNSPLHF,TGTGCCAGCAGTTTAAAAAGCTCCTATAATTCACCCCTCCACTTT
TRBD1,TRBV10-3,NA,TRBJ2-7,CAITHSPRTGISYEQYF,TGTGCCATCACCCACTCGCCCCGGACAGGGATCTCCTACGAGCAGTACTTC
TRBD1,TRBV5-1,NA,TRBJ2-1,CASSLAEGAGNEQFF,TGCGCCAGCAGCTTGGCCGAGGGGGCGGGCAATGAGCAGTTCTTC
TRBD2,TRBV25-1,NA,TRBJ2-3,CASSEVASGGAVDTQYF,TGTGCCAGCAGTGAGGTGGCTAGCGGGGGGGCCGTGGATACGCAGTATTTT
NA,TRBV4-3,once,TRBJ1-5,CASSQDPWTEGNQPQHF,TGCGCCAGCAGCCAAGATCCTTGGACCGAGGGCAATCAGCCCCAGCATTTT
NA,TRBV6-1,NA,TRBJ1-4,CATTPHNEKLFF,TGTGCCACCACGCCTCATAATGAAAAACTGTTTTTT
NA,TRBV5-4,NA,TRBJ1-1,CASSRGQLNTEAFF,TGTGCCAGCAGCCGCGGACAGCTGAACACTGAAGCTTTCTTT
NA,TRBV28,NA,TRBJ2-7,CASSFRQSSYEQYF,TGTGCCAGCAGTTTCCGACAGAGCTCCTACGAGCAGTACTTC